The clone carrying this T cell receptor (beta chain) was detected ten times or more. The sample belongs to a study of identical twins. TCRdb itself ran the 5' RACE reads through MiXCR, one entry per CDR3 protein. The sample lists fewer than 650,000 distinct CDR3 sequences, under 8.5% occurring once. Germline-derived CDR1 and CDR2 are SGHDN and FVKESK. The junction had 6 bases not matched to a gene; V was cut back by 0 bases and J by 3 bases. The CDR3 covers 16 residues. These records were also assigned to another study, of yellow fever vaccine responses in identical twins.

The chain is built from TRBV14 and TRBJ2-7, with 9 bases aligning to TRBD1. This TCR derives from a woman aged 18-30 years in good health. The sequenced material came from PBMCs. The CDR3 DNA reads TGTGCCAGCAGCCAAGAGGGAACAGGGGGCCTCTACGAGCAGTACTTC. Translation: CASSQEGTGGLYEQYF.